The present entry profiles one T cell receptor (beta chain) with its context. Busulfan-fludarabine conditioning, marrow transplant, and cyclophosphamide on days +3 and +4 were administered. This entry is derived from a study of T cells after posttransplantation cyclophosphamide. The V gene lost 10 bases and the J gene lost 0 bases, with 15 bases spanning the gap. The CDR3 covers 14 residues. The V gene's germline CDR1 is LNHDA and CDR2 SQIVND (reference sequence). Some clones are missing from TCRdb's copy, which holds only in-frame ones; the method was immunoSEQ multiplex PCR. The data contain some 2,400 clones, roughly two thirds of them singletons.

The sample in question was PBMCs, obtained 30 days after allogeneic stem cell transplant with posttransplant cyclophosphamide. The rearrangement links TRBV19 to TRBJ1-2; TRBD1 might be the D (5 bases). This receptor was obtained from a female patient aged 50 to 60 who received an allogeneic stem cell transplant from a related donor, was CMV-positive, and had no GVHD. Certain T cells may be donor cells from the graft. CDR3 sequence: CATGQGQANYGYTF. CDR3 nucleotides: TGTGCCACCGGGCAGGGCCAAGCTAACTATGGCTACACCTTC.